A single sample is the source of the 24 T cell receptor beta chains below, sequenced in a study of OX40 agonist ivuxolimab in advanced cancers. Produced via immunoSEQ multiplex PCR; TCRdb's table is partial and in-frame only. The sample records approximately 88,000 clones, approximately 91% being singletons. The material was CD4+ or CD8+ T cells sorted from blood, obtained in a trial of the OX40 agonist ivuxolimab. Receptor source: an adult with an advanced solid tumor such as melanoma, head and neck, liver or kidney cancer.

V usage is TRBV7-2 and J usage is TRBJ2-2; 7 nucleotides agree with TRBD1. Germline lookup yields CDR1 SGHTA and CDR2 FQGNSA. The CDR3 sequence is 14 residues long. The ends lost 11 bases at V and 1 base at J; junction bases unmatched: 7. The CDR3 bases are TGTGCCCGAACCAGACAGGGGAACACCGGGGAGCTGTTTTTT. Residues: CARTRQGNTGELFF.

This chain uses TRBV6-5 with TRBJ2-3; D is unresolved. V lost 0 bases to trimming and J lost 0 bases, with 10 bases between them. The germline gives CDR1 MNHEY, CDR2 SVGAGI. This CDR3 contains 16 residues. The CDR3, as DNA: TGTGCCAGCAGTTACTCGACCGAGACTAGCACAGATACGCAGTATTTT. Translation: CASSYSTETSTDTQYF.

In the case of this clone: Germline and junction disagree at one end, which may indicate a read error. The J gene is TRBJ1-2, the V gene TRBV29-1, with a weak D call TRBD1 (6 bases). The CDR3 is made up of 13 amino acids. CDR1 is SQVTM, CDR2 ANQGSEA, per germline. CDR3 amino acids: CSAEWGRMCGYTF. The CDR3 DNA sequence: TGCAGCGCTGAATGGGGGCGAATGTGCGGCTACACCTTC.

The V and J genes are TRBV6-1 and TRBJ1-3; perhaps TRBD1 as D (5 bases). The CDR3 loop spans 17 amino acids. V lost 0 bases and J lost 0, with 12 bases in between. Germline V gene sequence: CDR1 MNHNS, CDR2 SASEGT. The CDR3 coding sequence is TGTGCCAGCAGTGAAGCTTGGGGCCCAATCTCTGGAAACACCATATATTTT. It translates to CASSEAWGPISGNTIYF.

The rearrangement links TRBV7-9 to TRBJ2-3; D call uncertain. V lost 0 bases, J lost 3 bases, and 1 base lay in between. The germline V gene has CDR1 SEHNR and CDR2 FQNEAQ (reference sequence). The CDR3 is 12 residues long. The CDR3 coding sequence is TGTGCCAGCAGCTTAGCGACAGATACGCAGTATTTT. Amino acids: CASSLATDTQYF.

The V gene is TRBV6-5, the J gene TRBJ1-2; D remains ambiguous. Trimming took 0 bases from V and 4 from J, leaving 6 bases between them. The CDR3 consists of 13 residues. Per germline, CDR1 MNHEY and CDR2 SVGAGI. The CDR3 sequence is CASSYSFTYGYTF. CDR3 coding DNA: TGTGCCAGCAGTTACTCTTTCACCTATGGCTACACCTTC.

This chain links TRBV7-9 with TRBJ2-3, with D tentatively TRBD2 (6 bases). Germline CDR1 and CDR2: SEHNR and FQNEAQ (reference sequence). Trimming stripped 0 bases from V and 0 bases from J, with 16 bases between. CDR3 length equals 18 residues. In nucleotides, the CDR3 is TGTGCCAGCAGCTTAGCGAGGCGGGGACTTCCTAGCACAGATACGCAGTATTTT. The encoded protein is CASSLARRGLPSTDTQYF.

The rearrangement links TRBV9 to TRBJ1-1; no definite D call. The germline V and J ends were trimmed by 2 bases and 1 base, with 9 bases remaining between them. Germline V gene data show CDR1 as SGDLS and CDR2 as YYNGEE. This CDR3 comprises 14 residues. CDR3 in amino acids: CASSVGHQNTEAFF. CDR3 bases: TGTGCCAGCAGCGTCGGTCACCAGAACACTGAAGCTTTCTTT.

The chain is built from TRBV30 and TRBJ2-1; weak D call: TRBD2 (6 bases). Germline V CDR1 and CDR2: GTSNPN, SVGIG (reference sequence). V was trimmed by 1 base and J by 7 bases, leaving 20 bases between them. This CDR3 is 16 amino acids long. The CDR3 spells CAWSGGWGVHRNEQFF. CDR3 DNA: TGTGCCTGGAGTGGAGGGTGGGGGGTTCATAGGAATGAGCAGTTCTTC.

The chain recombines TRBV19 with TRBJ1-1; D might be TRBD1 (5 bases). The V and J ends lost 3 bases and 3 bases respectively, with 11 bases between them. The CDR3 contains 14 residues. Germline V CDR1 and CDR2: LNHDA, SQIVND (reference sequence). CDR3 bases: TGTGCCAGTAGTATTGCGGGGACCCACACTGAAGCTTTCTTT. Protein: CASSIAGTHTEAFF.

The chain combines TRBV19 with TRBJ2-3; D uncertain. Per the germline V gene, CDR1 is LNHDA and CDR2 is SQIVND (reference sequence). With 5 bases removed from V and 1 base from J, the gap between germline ends came to 16 bases. The CDR3 has 16 amino acids. The CDR3 nucleotides read TGTGCCAGTAGTCCGGCATCCACCCGGCGCACAGATACGCAGTATTTT. Translated: CASSPASTRRTDTQYF.

The CDR3 nucleotides read TGTGCCAGCAGCCTAGCCCGGGGGGGGCCTAACACCGGGGAGCTGTTTTTT. This translates into CASSLARGGPNTGELFF. The chain has TRBV11-2 and TRBJ2-2; 8 bases fit TRBD2. Germline lookup yields CDR1 SGHAT and CDR2 FQNNGV. The CDR3 length is 17 residues. J was trimmed by 2 bases and V by 5 bases; bases with no gene match: 10.

The chain is built from TRBV6-5 and TRBJ2-2; 7 positions agree with TRBD2. From germline, CDR1 is MNHEY and CDR2 SVGAGI. The CDR3 covers 15 residues. After removal of 5 bases from V and 7 bases from J, the junction contained 10 bases not matched to a gene. The CDR3 region is CASSLLGGVNGELFF. The CDR3 coding sequence is TGTGCCAGCAGTCTACTGGGAGGGGTCAACGGGGAGCTGTTTTTT.

The V call is TRBV7-6, the J call TRBJ1-2, with 8 bases aligning to TRBD1. V dropped 4 bases and J dropped 10; count of bases not matched to a gene: 20. This CDR3 spans 17 amino acids. Germline-derived CDR1 and CDR2 are SGHVS and FNYEAQ. This CDR3 is CASSSSASTGTGRSYTF. The DNA for the CDR3 is TGTGCCAGCAGCTCTAGCGCAAGCACCGGGACAGGTCGATCCTACACCTTC.

The gene calls are TRBV2 and TRBJ2-3; 13 bases fit TRBD2. The CDR3 is made up of 16 amino acids. V lost 5 bases, J lost 4 bases, and 6 bases stayed unmatched. CDR1 and CDR2 (germline): SNHLY, FYNNEI. CDR3 nucleotide sequence: TGTGCCAGCAGTTCACTAGCGGGGGGGCCTGCAGATACGCAGTATTTT. It encodes CASSSLAGGPADTQYF.

V and J are TRBV5-4 and TRBJ2-7; weak D call: TRBD1 (6 bases). V was pared by 4 bases and J by 0 bases, with 14 bases between. The CDR3 runs 15 residues. From germline, CDR1 is SGHNT and CDR2 YYREEE (reference sequence). CDR3 residues: CASSNRARGSYEQYF. The CDR3 nucleotides read TGTGCCAGCAGCAACAGGGCGAGGGGCTCCTACGAGCAGTACTTC.

The V gene is TRBV5-6, the J gene TRBJ2-1, with 13 bases that match TRBD2. CDR1 and CDR2 (germline): SGHDT, YYEEEE. The CDR3 spans 15 residues. The ends lost 2 bases at V and 9 bases at J; junction bases unmatched: 5. CDR3 protein: CASSFTSGGVGEQFF. The CDR3 DNA sequence: TGTGCCAGCAGCTTCACTAGCGGGGGGGTTGGTGAGCAGTTCTTC.

J is TRBJ1-2 and V is TRBV30; D remains ambiguous. V lost 3 bases and J 8 bases, leaving 7 bases between the germline ends. CDR1 and CDR2 from the germline V gene are GTSNPN and SVGIG (reference sequence). This CDR3 region has 10 residues. CDR3 in DNA: TGTGCCTGGAGAGTGGAGGGCTACACCTTC. Translated: CAWRVEGYTF.

The rearrangement uses TRBV28 and TRBJ2-7; D gene ambiguous. The CDR3 has 14 residues. Trimming stripped 5 bases from V and 2 bases from J, with 13 bases between. Germline CDR1 MDHEN, CDR2 SYDVKM. The CDR3: CASSPSTVTYEQYF. DNA for the CDR3: TGTGCCAGCAGTCCTTCTACGGTTACCTACGAGCAGTACTTC.

The chain joins TRBV5-1 to TRBJ2-5; the match to TRBD1 covers 7 bases. The CDR3 length is 15 residues. The V segment lost 3 bases and the J segment 1 base; nucleotides outside the gene matches: 6. Germline CDR1 and CDR2: SGHRS and YFSETQ. In DNA form, the CDR3 reads TGCGCCAGCAGCTACCAGACAGGGCTCCAAGAGACCCAGTACTTC. Its protein is CASSYQTGLQETQYF.

For this clone: Other DNA sequences in the same sample also yield this CDR3. CDR3 nucleotide sequence: TGTGCCAGCAGCGTAGTTGGGGGCACAGATACGCAGTATTTT. It encodes CASSVVGGTDTQYF. The V call is TRBV9, the J call TRBJ2-3; no clear D. The CDR3 is 14 amino acids. V was pared by 0 bases and J by 1 base, with 6 bases between. Germline values: CDR1 SGDLS, CDR2 YYNGEE.

The V gene is TRBV5-6, the J gene TRBJ2-2; D is possibly TRBD2 (6 bases). From germline, CDR1 is SGHDT and CDR2 YYEEEE. The CDR3 runs 15 residues. V lost 7 bases and J 5 bases, leaving 18 bases between the germline ends. CDR3 nucleotide sequence: TGTGCCAGCGTGGCGGGGTCGCTGTTAACCGGGGAGCTGTTTTTT. Translating gives CASVAGSLLTGELFF.

V gene TRBV11-3 combines with J gene TRBJ1-1; tentatively, D is TRBD1 (5 bases). This CDR3 comprises 14 residues. Trimming removed 2 bases at V and 5 bases at J, with 12 bases between. Germline assignment: CDR1 SGHNT and CDR2 YENEEA. In nucleotides, the CDR3 is TGTGCCAGCAGCTTACAGGGTCTGGGAACTGAAGCTTTCTTT. Protein sequence: CASSLQGLGTEAFF.

The gene calls are TRBV5-1 and TRBJ2-1; 12 nucleotides align to TRBD2. The length of the CDR3 is 15 residues. Germline values: CDR1 SGHRS, CDR2 YFSETQ. J lost 8 bases, V lost 3 bases, and 6 bases had no gene match. The CDR3: CASSSASGGADEQFF. Here the CDR3 DNA reads TGCGCCAGCAGCTCGGCTAGCGGGGGGGCGGATGAGCAGTTCTTC.